The clone carrying this T cell receptor beta chain was recorded a few times. From the RT-PCR reads, TCRdb called clonotypes with MiXCR, one entry per CDR3 protein. In the table there are more than 600,000 distinct CDR3 sequences, 12% to 15% of which are singletons. CDR1 SGHRS and CDR2 YFSETQ come from the germline V gene. Trimming removed 1 base at V and 3 bases at J, with 7 bases between. This CDR3 is 13 amino acids long. The V and J genes are TRBV5-1 and TRBJ2-5; D unclear. The sequence derives from a female donor in good health, serving as a healthy control. The sequencing input was memory CD4+ T cells from blood. CDR3 nucleotide sequence: TGCGCCAGCAGCTTGTACTCGGAAGAGACCCAGTACTTC. The encoded protein is CASSLYSEETQYF.